This T cell receptor beta chain was captured by sequencing in a study of T cells after posttransplantation cyclophosphamide. Points from the study as a whole: TRB overlap between skin or GI tissue T cells and blood was limited.

About this clone itself: Its antigen remains unidentified.

TCRdb's table, derived via immunoSEQ multiplex PCR, lists solely in-frame clones and lacks some. The sample consists of about 11,000 clones, 85% of them appearing once. Germline lookup yields CDR1 LNHDA and CDR2 SQIVND (reference sequence). Trimming cost V 5 bases and J 0 bases; bases outside gene matches: 5. CDR3 length: 15 amino acids. A marrow graft followed busulfan-fludarabine conditioning, with cyclophosphamide on days +3 and +4. The gene calls are TRBV19 and TRBJ1-2; 8 bases are a match to TRBD1. The specimen was PBMCs, collected 1,700 to 2,000 days after allogeneic stem cell transplant with posttransplant cyclophosphamide. The clonotype originates from a female patient aged 50-59 years who received an allogeneic stem cell transplant from a related donor, was CMV-positive, and had no GVHD. Some T cells may possibly be graft donor cells. The CDR3, as DNA: TGTGCCAGTAGTTTGAAACAGGGGGCTAACTATGGCTACACCTTC. It specifies CASSLKQGANYGYTF.